These 6 T cell receptor beta chains originate from one sample sequenced in a study of T-cell reconstitution after alpha-beta-depleted transplantation in children (TCRdb year 2016). The receptor library was made with PCR. Sequenced on an Illumina HiSeq 2500. To normalize quantification of the TCRbeta repertoire, the TCR libraries were built with molecular barcoding that relied on unique molecular identifiers. TCRdb ran its own pipeline on the public reads, namely fastp trimming at Q25 and MiXCR clone calling, and kept in-frame beta chains. CDR3 protein sequences are deduplicated, and each keeps its most common genes and DNA. The sample profile shows just over 950,000 distinct CDR3 sequences; around 30% of them were found once. Roughly 27% of the sample is held by the ten biggest clonotypes. The sample's treatment or condition label is to be understood as: allogeneic hematopoietic cell transplantation with graft depleted of TCRalphabeta T cells and CD19 B cells.

The specimen was PBMCs, mostly from graft donor cells, collected 360 days after TCRalphabeta/CD19-depleted stem cell transplant. These receptors all stem from a boy younger than two who had a stem cell transplant for SCID, so the T cells may come from the graft donor.

The chain has TRBV4-1 and TRBJ2-2; 7 nucleotides line up with TRBD1. In germline, CDR1 is MGHRA, CDR2 YSYEKL. Unmatched junction bases numbered 11, after V lost 0 bases and J lost 1 base. The CDR3 extends over 19 amino acids. This chain's CDR3 is CASSQDRTGDIVNTGELFF. CDR3 bases: TGCGCCAGCAGCCAAGATCGGACAGGAGATATTGTGAACACCGGGGAGCTGTTTTTT.

This clonotype showed up many times. This chain links TRBV12-3 or TRBV12-4 with TRBJ1-3; no reliable D call. V gave up 1 base and J gave up 0 bases, with 4 bases separating them. This CDR3 is 14 amino acids long. The CDR3 reads CASSLGVSGNTIYF. The CDR3 DNA reads TGTGCCAGCAGTTTAGGAGTCTCTGGAAACACCATATATTTT.

A single count supports this clonotype. The chain has TRBV29-1 and TRBJ1-3; D gene ambiguous. This CDR3 is built from 13 residues. V was cut by 5 bases and J by 1 base, with 9 bases left in between. Germline V gives CDR1 SQVTM, CDR2 ANQGSEA. The CDR3 sequence is CSVFRESGNTIYF. CDR3 bases: TGCAGCGTTTTTCGAGAATCTGGAAACACCATATATTTT.

CDR3: CASSHYTEAFF. The CDR3 DNA reads TGTGCCAGCAGCCATTACACTGAAGCTTTCTTT. The gene calls are TRBV11-2 and TRBJ1-1; D uncertain. The CDR3 contains 11 residues. Germline V gene data show CDR1 as SGHAT and CDR2 as FQNNGV. V was shortened by 5 bases and J by 3 bases, with 4 bases between the two germline ends.

This chain joins TRBV4-3 and TRBJ2-2; D assignment may be TRBD1 or TRBD2 (5 bases each). The CDR3 length is 17 residues. Trimming pared 0 bases from V and 2 bases from J, leaving 13 bases between. CDR1 is LGHNA, CDR2 YSLEER, per germline. CDR3 protein: CASSQDLTGTNTGELFF. DNA of the CDR3: TGCGCCAGCAGCCAAGACCTAACCGGGACCAACACCGGGGAGCTGTTTTTT.

This clonotype came up a few times. The chain recombines TRBV24-1 with TRBJ2-3; TRBD1 might be the D (6 bases). Germline CDR1 is KGHDR and CDR2 is SFDVKD. Trimming pared 3 bases from V and 7 bases from J, leaving 19 bases between. This CDR3 spans 16 amino acids. The CDR3 DNA sequence: TGTGCCACCAGTGATCCCCCCGGGCTGGGGGCTCATACGCAGTATTTT. It encodes CATSDPPGLGAHTQYF.